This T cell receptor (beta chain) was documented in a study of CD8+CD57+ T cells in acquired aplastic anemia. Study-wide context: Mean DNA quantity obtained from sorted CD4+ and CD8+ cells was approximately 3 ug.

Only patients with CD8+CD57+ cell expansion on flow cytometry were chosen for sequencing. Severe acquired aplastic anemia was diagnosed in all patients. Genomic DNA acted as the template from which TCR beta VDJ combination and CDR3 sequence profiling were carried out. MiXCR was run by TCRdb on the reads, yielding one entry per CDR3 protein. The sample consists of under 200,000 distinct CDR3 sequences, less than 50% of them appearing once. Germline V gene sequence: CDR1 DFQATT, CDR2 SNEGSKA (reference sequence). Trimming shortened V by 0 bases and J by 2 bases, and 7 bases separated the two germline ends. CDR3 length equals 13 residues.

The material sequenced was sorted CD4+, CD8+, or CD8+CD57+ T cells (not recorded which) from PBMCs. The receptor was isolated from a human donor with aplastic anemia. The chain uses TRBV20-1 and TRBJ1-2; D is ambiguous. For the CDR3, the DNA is TGCAGTGCTAGAGAAGCAGAGAACTATGGCTACACCTTC. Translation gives CSAREAENYGYTF.